The 7 T cell receptor beta chains below were found in one sample sequenced in a study of shared clonotypes between healthy human individuals. Sequencing used immunoSEQ multiplex PCR; TCRdb keeps in-frame clones, though not all of them. The table shows hundreds of thousands of clones, with approximately 79% occurring only once. The sequencing sample was made of memory CD4+ T cells sorted from blood. Subset noted: CD45RA-negative fraction. All receptors come from a woman aged 25 to 45 in good health.

On this clone itself: The sample has other DNA sequences that encode this CDR3 too. The chain carries TRBV19 and TRBJ2-5, with 7 bases lining up with TRBD2. The junction had 4 bases not matched to a gene; V was cut back by 4 bases and J by 5 bases. The germline CDR1 and CDR2 sequences are LNHDA and SQIVND (reference sequence). CDR3 length: 13 residues. The CDR3 spells CASSTGGWETQYF. CDR3 in DNA: TGTGCCAGTAGTACGGGAGGATGGGAGACCCAGTACTTC.

The chain carries TRBV27 and TRBJ1-1, with 9 bases matching TRBD1. This CDR3 has 14 residues. The germline V gene encodes CDR1 MNHEY and CDR2 SMNVEV (reference sequence). The V gene end was trimmed by 6 bases and the J gene end by 5 bases; junction bases not matched to a gene: 7. This chain's CDR3 is CASRRQGGGTEAFF. The CDR3 coding sequence is TGTGCCAGCAGAAGACAGGGGGGAGGTACTGAAGCTTTCTTT.

This clone was observed a single time. The J gene is TRBJ2-7, the V gene TRBV28, with D perhaps matching TRBD2 (5 bases). Trimming took 6 bases from V and 4 from J, leaving 13 bases between them. Germline-derived CDR1 and CDR2 are MDHEN and SYDVKM. The CDR3 has 13 amino acids. CDR3 loop: CASRSTSGYEQYF. Written as DNA, the CDR3 is TGTGCCAGCAGGTCCACCAGCGGTTACGAGCAGTACTTC.

This clone showed up just once. The chain links TRBV28 to TRBJ1-1; weak D call: TRBD1 (6 bases). Deletions cut 2 bases from V and 5 bases from J, with 21 bases between. The CDR3 runs 17 residues. The germline V gene has CDR1 MDHEN and CDR2 SYDVKM. CDR3 amino acids: CASSLAPRGLVLTEAFF. CDR3 coding DNA: TGTGCCAGCAGTTTAGCCCCCCGGGGGCTCGTTTTGACTGAAGCTTTCTTT.

The chain is built from TRBV7-2 and TRBJ2-3; tentative D call: TRBD2 (5 bases). Trimming stripped 5 bases from V and 0 bases from J, with 9 bases between. The length of the CDR3 is 14 residues. The V gene's germline CDR1 is SGHTA and CDR2 FQGNSA. In nucleotides, the CDR3 is TGTGCCAGCAGCCCCGGCGGGAGCACAGATACGCAGTATTTT. This encodes CASSPGGSTDTQYF.

V is TRBV28 and J is TRBJ2-7; 10 bases are shared with TRBD2. CDR3 length: 16 residues. CDR1 and CDR2 (germline): MDHEN, SYDVKM. After removal of 2 bases from V and 7 bases from J, the junction contained 11 bases not matched to a gene. CDR3 bases: TGTGCCAGCAGTTTAGGAGGAGCGGGAGGGCCAAAGGAGCAGTACTTC. Amino acid sequence: CASSLGGAGGPKEQYF. The full variable domain, rest sourced from reference TRBV28 and TRBJ2-7, is DVKVTQSSRYLVKRTGEKVFLECVQDMDHENMFWYRQDPGLGLRLIYFSYDVKMKEKGDIPEGYSVSREKKERFSLILESASTNQTSMYLCASSLGGAGGPKEQYFGPGTRLTVT.

This clone appeared a few times. The chain uses TRBV4-1 and TRBJ2-1; D is possibly TRBD2 (7 bases). This CDR3 is built from 17 residues. From germline, CDR1 is MGHRA and CDR2 YSYEKL. Trimming removed 5 bases at V and 0 bases at J, with 17 bases between. In DNA, the CDR3 is TGCGCCAGCAGCTCACGGGGGGCGGGGAGCTCCTACAATGAGCAGTTCTTC. Translation: CASSSRGAGSSYNEQFF.